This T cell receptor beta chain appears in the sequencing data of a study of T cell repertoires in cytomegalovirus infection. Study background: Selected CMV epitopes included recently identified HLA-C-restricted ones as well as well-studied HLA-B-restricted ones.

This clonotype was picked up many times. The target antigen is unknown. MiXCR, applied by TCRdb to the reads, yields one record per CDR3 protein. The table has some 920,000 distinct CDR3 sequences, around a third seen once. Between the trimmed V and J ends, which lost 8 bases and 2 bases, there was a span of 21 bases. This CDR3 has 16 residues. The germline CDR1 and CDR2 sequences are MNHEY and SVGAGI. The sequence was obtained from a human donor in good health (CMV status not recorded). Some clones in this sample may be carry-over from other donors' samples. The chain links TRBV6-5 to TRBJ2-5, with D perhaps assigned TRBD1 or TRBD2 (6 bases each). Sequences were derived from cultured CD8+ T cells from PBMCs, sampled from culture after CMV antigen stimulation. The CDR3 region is CASSSWNGGLQETQYF. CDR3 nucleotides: TGTGCCAGCTCCTCTTGGAACGGGGGCCTACAAGAGACCCAGTACTTC.